Below, 14 T cell receptor beta chains from the same sample are listed, as sequenced in a study of chemoradiotherapy in HPV16-positive cancers. Method: immunoSEQ multiplex PCR; TCRdb's copy keeps in-frame clones and lacks some. This table holds a few thousand clones, about 80% found once. The sample in question was tumor tissue, obtained from a patient who underwent chemoradiotherapy. These receptor sequences come from a human donor with HPV-associated anogenital cancer.

This clone has just a few counts. V usage is TRBV19 and J usage is TRBJ1-2; weak D call: TRBD1 (6 bases). V was clipped by 9 bases and J by 4 bases, with 12 bases between them. The CDR3 length is 12 residues. CDR1 LNHDA and CDR2 SQIVND come from the germline V gene (reference sequence). As DNA, the CDR3 is TGTGCCAGCTGGGGGGCCGGCTATGGCTACACCTTC. It translates to CASWGAGYGYTF.

V gene TRBV6-6 combines with J gene TRBJ1-1; D not certain. Germline V gene data show CDR1 as MNHNY and CDR2 as SVGAGI (reference sequence). The CDR3 consists of 14 residues. Trimming left V 0 bases short and J 4 bases short, with 9 bases between. In nucleotides, the CDR3 is TGTGCCAGCAGTTACTCGAGCGGGAGCACTGAAGCTTTCTTT. Its translation is CASSYSSGSTEAFF.

V and J are TRBV29-1 and TRBJ1-2, with TRBD1 matching over 11 bases. With 3 bases clipped from V and 6 bases from J, the junction kept 9 bases outside the gene matches. The germline CDR1 and CDR2 sequences are SQVTM and ANQGSEA. The CDR3 totals 15 residues. CDR3 in DNA: TGCAGCGTTGATATGGGCGGACAGGGGGCGAATGGCTACACCTTC. It specifies CSVDMGGQGANGYTF.

This clone was seen only a few times. This chain uses TRBV10-3 with TRBJ2-7; unclear D gene. The V and J ends lost 1 base and 3 bases respectively, with 4 bases between them. CDR3 length: 12 residues. CDR1 is ENHRY, CDR2 SYGVKD, per germline. This CDR3 is CAISEWGYEQYF. Written as DNA, the CDR3 is TGTGCCATCAGTGAGTGGGGCTACGAGCAGTACTTC.

This clone has a single count. The gene calls are TRBV11-2 and TRBJ1-1; D is uncertain. The CDR3 is 18 residues long. Trimming took off 0 bases at V and 0 bases at J, with 17 bases between the two ends. Germline V gene data show CDR1 as SGHAT and CDR2 as FQNNGV. Written as DNA, the CDR3 is TGTGCCAGCAGCTTAGACTGGAGGTTCGACCTTATGAACACTGAAGCTTTCTTT. Translating it yields CASSLDWRFDLMNTEAFF.

The chain combines TRBV7-2 with TRBJ2-3; D is undetermined. With 1 base removed from V and 10 bases from J, the gap between germline ends came to 9 bases. The CDR3 runs to 12 residues. Germline V gives CDR1 SGHTA, CDR2 FQGNSA. As DNA, the CDR3 is TGTGCCAGCAGCTTAGGGCTAATGGCGCAGTATTTT. Its translation is CASSLGLMAQYF.

The chain couples TRBV7-2 to TRBJ2-2; 7 nucleotides match TRBD1. Trimming cost V 4 bases and J 10 bases; bases outside gene matches: 6. CDR1 and CDR2 (germline): SGHTA, FQGNSA. The CDR3 runs to 13 residues. CDR3 residues: CASSSMTGMELFF. As DNA, the CDR3 is TGTGCCAGCAGCTCCATGACAGGGATGGAGCTGTTTTTT.

This chain links TRBV6-1 with TRBJ1-2; D is unresolved. Germline V gives CDR1 MNHNS, CDR2 SASEGT. V was pared by 5 bases and J by 8 bases, with 15 bases between. CDR3 size: 13 residues. CDR3 loop: CASSKDYPQGYTF. The CDR3 DNA reads TGTGCCAGCAGTAAAGACTACCCGCAGGGCTACACCTTC.

This chain links TRBV7-2 with TRBJ2-5, with 9 bases fitting TRBD2. Germline trimming cut 1 base from V and 3 bases from J; bases unmatched to any gene: 12. Germline CDR1 reads SGHTA; CDR2 reads FQGNSA. The CDR3 spans 18 residues. The CDR3 nucleotides are TGTGCCAGCAGCTTAGAAACAGCGGGAGGCCCGCGTAAAGAGACCCAGTACTTC. The encoded protein is CASSLETAGGPRKETQYF.

V is TRBV1 and J is TRBJ2-5; the table assigns TRBD2, which was not confirmed against the DNA. TRBV1 corresponds to a pseudogene. The CDR3 contains 18 residues. The CDR3 loop is CTSSQDGDSKGGQETQYF. CDR3 bases: TGCACCAGCAGCCAAGACGGAGACTCCAAGGGCGGGCAAGAGACCCAGTACTTC.

This clone was observed a single time. The V gene is TRBV5-6, the J gene TRBJ2-7; no clear D. CDR1 and CDR2 (germline): SGHDT, YYEEEE. This CDR3 contains 15 residues. The ends were cut back, 4 bases at V and 3 bases at J, with 17 bases in the middle. The CDR3 DNA reads TGTGCCAGCAGCCCCCGCTGGCGCAGCTACTACGAGCAGTACTTC. Residues: CASSPRWRSYYEQYF.

The rearrangement joins TRBV2 to TRBJ2-5; 7 bases align to TRBD1. CDR1 and CDR2 (germline): SNHLY, FYNNEI. With 7 bases clipped from V and 4 bases from J, the junction kept 9 bases outside the gene matches. This CDR3 is 14 amino acids long. CDR3 sequence (DNA): TGTGCCAGCAATGAGGGGGCCCCTAGAGAGACCCAGTACTTC. Amino acids: CASNEGAPRETQYF.

The rearrangement joins TRBV5-1 to TRBJ2-1; 10 bases match TRBD1. The CDR3 runs to 16 residues. J lost 9 bases, V lost 3 bases, and 12 bases had no gene match. The germline V gene has CDR1 SGHRS and CDR2 YFSETQ. The CDR3 reads CASSWDRGSRGREQFF. CDR3 coding DNA: TGCGCCAGCAGCTGGGACAGGGGCTCGCGAGGACGTGAGCAGTTCTTC. The full variable domain, with the rest looked up from reference TRBV5-1 and TRBJ2-1, is KAGVTQTPRYLIKTRGQQVTLSCSPISGHRSVSWYQQTPGQGLQFLFEYFSETQRNKGNFPGRFSGRQFSNSRSEMNVSTLELGDSALYLCASSWDRGSRGREQFFGPGTRLTVL.

The rearrangement uses TRBV5-6 and TRBJ1-3; maybe TRBD1 (6 bases). The CDR3 extends over 14 amino acids. Trimming pared 1 base from V and 4 bases from J, leaving 9 bases between. Germline V gene lookup returns CDR1 SGHDT and CDR2 YYEEEE. The CDR3: CASSLRGAGNTIYF. The CDR3 region has the DNA TGTGCCAGCAGCTTGCGGGGGGCAGGAAACACCATATATTTT.